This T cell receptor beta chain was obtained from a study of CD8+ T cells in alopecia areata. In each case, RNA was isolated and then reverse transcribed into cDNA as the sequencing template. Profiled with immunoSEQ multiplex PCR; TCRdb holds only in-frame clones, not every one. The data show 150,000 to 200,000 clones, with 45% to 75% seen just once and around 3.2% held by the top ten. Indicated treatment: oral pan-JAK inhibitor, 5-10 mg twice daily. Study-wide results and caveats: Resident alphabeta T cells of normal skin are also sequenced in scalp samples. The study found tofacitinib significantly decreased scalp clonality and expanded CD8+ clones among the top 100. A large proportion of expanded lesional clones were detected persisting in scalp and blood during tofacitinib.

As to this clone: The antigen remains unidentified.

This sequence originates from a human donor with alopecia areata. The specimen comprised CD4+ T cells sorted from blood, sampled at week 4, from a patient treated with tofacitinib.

Here the CDR3 reads CASGQERVLETQYF. In nucleotides, the CDR3 is TGTGCCAGCGGACAGGAAAGGGTTCTGGAGACCCAGTACTTC. This chain connects TRBV2 to TRBJ2-5; 7 bases align to TRBD1. CDR3 size: 14 residues. The germline V gene encodes CDR1 SNHLY and CDR2 FYNNEI. Losses at the gene ends were 8 bases for V and 5 bases for J; bases not matched to a gene: 11.